The 16 T cell receptor beta chains below come from one sample, sequenced in a study of radiotherapy plus CTLA-4 blockade in lung cancer. TCRdb's copy holds only in-frame clones and misses some; the assay was immunoSEQ multiplex PCR. This table has almost 55,000 clones, roughly three quarters appearing once. Sample: peripheral blood, taken from a patient treated with radiotherapy plus ipilimumab. These receptors were collected from a human donor with non-small cell lung cancer who had a partial response to radiotherapy plus ipilimumab.

The genes are TRBV7-8 and TRBJ2-7; 12 nucleotides agree with TRBD2. J was trimmed by 0 bases and V by 5 bases; bases with no gene match: 2. This CDR3 contains 15 residues. Germline CDR1 is SGHVS and CDR2 is FQNEAQ. The DNA for the CDR3 is TGTGCCAGCAGCGGACTAGCGGGAAGCTCCTACGAGCAGTACTTC. It is translated as CASSGLAGSSYEQYF.

The J gene is TRBJ2-7, the V gene TRBV5-6; D gene ambiguous. CDR3 length: 12 residues. Looked up from germline, CDR1 is SGHDT and CDR2 is YYEEEE. V lost 1 base to trimming and J lost 4 bases, with 6 bases between them. Here the CDR3 DNA reads TGTGCCAGCAGCTTGTATCTATACGAGCAGTACTTC. This encodes CASSLYLYEQYF.

The chain employs TRBV9 and TRBJ2-1, with D perhaps TRBD1 (5 bases). This CDR3 spans 15 amino acids. V was shortened by 0 bases and J by 3 bases, with 10 bases between the two germline ends. Germline CDR1 SGDLS, CDR2 YYNGEE. The CDR3 nucleotides read TGTGCCAGCAGCGTAGCTGCAGGGCTCTACAATGAGCAGTTCTTC. It is translated as CASSVAAGLYNEQFF.

The rearrangement links TRBV9 to TRBJ2-1, with a possible D match to TRBD1 (5 bases). Germline V gives CDR1 SGDLS, CDR2 YYNGEE. V lost 3 bases and J lost 7, with 14 bases in between. This CDR3 spans 14 amino acids. The CDR3 loop is CASSETHKGNEQFF. Written as DNA, the CDR3 is TGTGCCAGCAGCGAAACACACAAGGGGAATGAGCAGTTCTTC.

The chain joins TRBV6-6 to TRBJ1-5; 10 nucleotides line up with TRBD1. CDR1 is MNHNY, CDR2 SVGAGI, per germline (reference sequence). V trimming: 0 bases; J trimming: 4 bases; junction bases outside the gene matches: 3. The CDR3 extends over 16 amino acids. The CDR3 sequence: CASSYSAGQGNQPQHF. The DNA for the CDR3 is TGTGCCAGCAGTTACTCGGCGGGACAGGGGAATCAGCCCCAGCATTTT.

This clone was found a few times. The CDR3, as DNA: TGTGCCAGCAGCGAAACAGGGTTGGGCACTGAAGCTTTCTTT. This encodes CASSETGLGTEAFF. The rearrangement joins TRBV7-9 to TRBJ1-1; TRBD1 might be the D (6 bases). Trimming pared 5 bases from V and 4 bases from J, leaving 14 bases between. The CDR3 is made up of 14 amino acids. Germline lookup yields CDR1 SEHNR and CDR2 FQNEAQ (reference sequence).

This rearrangement joins TRBV5-1 to TRBJ1-1; no reliable D call. This CDR3 has 14 residues. The V and J ends lost 2 bases and 4 bases respectively, with 12 bases between them. Germline CDR1 SGHRS, CDR2 YFSETQ. The DNA of the CDR3 is TGCGCCAGCAGCTTTGACGGGGTAGGCACTGAAGCTTTCTTT. Its protein is CASSFDGVGTEAFF.

The chain employs TRBV6-5 and TRBJ1-2; D gene ambiguous. The length of the CDR3 is 14 residues. The germline V gene encodes CDR1 MNHEY and CDR2 SVGAGI. V lost 7 bases, J lost 4 bases, and 16 bases lay in between. Written as DNA, the CDR3 is TGTGCCAGCACTACCGATCTTAGTGTCTATGGCTACACCTTC. Protein: CASTTDLSVYGYTF.

Comments on this clone: Other DNA sequences in the sample encode the same CDR3. The chain carries TRBV9 and TRBJ2-7, with a weak D call TRBD1 (5 bases). Per the germline V gene, CDR1 is SGDLS and CDR2 is YYNGEE. This CDR3 has 13 amino acids. The ends were cut back, 2 bases at V and 0 bases at J, with 6 bases in the middle. CDR3 in amino acids: CASSVDSSYEQYF. DNA of the CDR3: TGTGCCAGCAGCGTCGACAGCTCCTACGAGCAGTACTTC.

The chain combines TRBV6-1 with TRBJ1-3; 7 positions agree with TRBD1. The J segment lost 0 bases and the V segment lost 6 bases, leaving 5 bases of the junction unmatched. This CDR3 is built from 15 residues. Looked up from germline, CDR1 is MNHNS and CDR2 is SASEGT. The DNA of the CDR3 is TGTGCCAGCAGGGGGACAGCGAGCTCTGGAAACACCATATATTTT. Translation: CASRGTASSGNTIYF.

The J gene is TRBJ2-2, the V gene TRBV13; 16 bases match TRBD2. CDR3 size: 19 residues. Trimming removed 4 bases from V and 5 bases from J; junction bases left unmatched: 10. Per the germline V gene, CDR1 is PRHDT and CDR2 is FYEKMQ (reference sequence). CDR3 in DNA: TGTGCCAGCAGCTCCCTCGGGACTAGCGGGGGGGCCGGAACCGGGGAGCTGTTTTTT. Translation gives CASSSLGTSGGAGTGELFF. Combining the CDR3 with reference TRBV13 and TRBJ2-2 gives the whole variable domain AAGVIQSPRHLIKEKRETATLKCYPIPRHDTVYWYQQGPGQDPQFLISFYEKMQSDKGSIPDRFSAQQFSDYHSELNMSSLELGDSALYFCASSSLGTSGGAGTGELFFGEGSRLTVL.

This clone has just a few counts. The chain uses TRBV5-1 and TRBJ2-7, with 9 bases that match TRBD1. There are 15 residues in the CDR3. Germline CDR1 and CDR2: SGHRS and YFSETQ. Trimming cost V 1 base and J 5 bases; bases outside gene matches: 7. The CDR3 region is CASSLRWDRVDEQYF. The DNA of the CDR3 is TGCGCCAGCAGCTTGAGGTGGGACAGGGTGGACGAGCAGTACTTC.

CDR3 DNA sequence: TGTGCCAGCAGCCCCGGGGGGAGAGAGAATTCACCCCTCCACTTT. This codes for CASSPGGRENSPLHF. V and J are TRBV9 and TRBJ1-6, with D possibly being TRBD1 (5 bases). Trimming cost V 4 bases and J 7 bases, with 15 bases left between them. CDR1 is SGDLS and CDR2 is YYNGEE in the germline V gene. The CDR3 is 15 amino acids.

The rearrangement joins TRBV12-5 to TRBJ1-5; the D gene is possibly TRBD1 (5 bases). This CDR3 spans 16 amino acids. With 1 base removed from V and 2 bases from J, the gap between germline ends came to 12 bases. Germline V gene data show CDR1 as LGHNT and CDR2 as FRNRAP. As DNA, the CDR3 is TGTGCTAGTGGTTTGGGTCAGGGCAAGGGCAATCAGCCCCAGCATTTT. Protein product: CASGLGQGKGNQPQHF.

The V call is TRBV29-1, the J call TRBJ2-5, with TRBD2 matching 9 bases. The J segment lost 2 bases and the V segment lost 7 bases, leaving 8 bases of the junction unmatched. Per the germline V gene, CDR1 is SQVTM and CDR2 is ANQGSEA. The CDR3 is 14 residues long. The CDR3 region is CSGGGGGGQETQYF. In nucleotides, the CDR3 is TGCAGCGGTGGGGGCGGGGGGGGTCAAGAGACCCAGTACTTC.

The chain is built from TRBV5-4 and TRBJ2-3, with 8 bases identical to TRBD1. The V gene's germline CDR1 is SGHNT and CDR2 YYREEE (reference sequence). This CDR3 region has 15 residues. The V and J ends lost 4 bases and 4 bases, in that order; junction bases with no gene match: 8. CDR3 DNA sequence: TGTGCCAGCAGCACTACCGGGACAGGTGCAGATACGCAGTATTTT. Translating gives CASSTTGTGADTQYF.